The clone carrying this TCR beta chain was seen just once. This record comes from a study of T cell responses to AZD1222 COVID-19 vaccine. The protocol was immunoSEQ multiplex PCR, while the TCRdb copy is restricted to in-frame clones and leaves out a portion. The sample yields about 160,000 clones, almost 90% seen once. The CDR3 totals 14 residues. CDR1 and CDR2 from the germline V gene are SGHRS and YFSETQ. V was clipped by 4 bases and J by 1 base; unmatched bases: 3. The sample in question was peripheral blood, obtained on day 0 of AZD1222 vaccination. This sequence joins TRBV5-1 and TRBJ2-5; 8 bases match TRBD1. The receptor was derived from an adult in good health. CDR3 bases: TGCGCCAGCAGCCCCGGACAGGGCCAAGAGACCCAGTACTTC. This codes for CASSPGQGQETQYF. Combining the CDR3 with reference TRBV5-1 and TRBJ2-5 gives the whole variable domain KAGVTQTPRYLIKTRGQQVTLSCSPISGHRSVSWYQQTPGQGLQFLFEYFSETQRNKGNFPGRFSGRQFSNSRSEMNVSTLELGDSALYLCASSPGQGQETQYFGPGTRLLVL.